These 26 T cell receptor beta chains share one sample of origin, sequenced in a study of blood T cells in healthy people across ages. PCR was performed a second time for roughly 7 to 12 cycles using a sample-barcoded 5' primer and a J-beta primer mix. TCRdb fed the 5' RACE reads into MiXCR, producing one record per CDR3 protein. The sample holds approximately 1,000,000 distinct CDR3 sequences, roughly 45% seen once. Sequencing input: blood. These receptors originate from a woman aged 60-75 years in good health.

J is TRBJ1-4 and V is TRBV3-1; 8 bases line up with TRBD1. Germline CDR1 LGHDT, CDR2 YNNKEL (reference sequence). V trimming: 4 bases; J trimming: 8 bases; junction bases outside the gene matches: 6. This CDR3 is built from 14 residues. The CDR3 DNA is TGTGCCAGCAGCCTACGACAGGGGCGAGAAAAACTGTTTTTT. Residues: CASSLRQGREKLFF.

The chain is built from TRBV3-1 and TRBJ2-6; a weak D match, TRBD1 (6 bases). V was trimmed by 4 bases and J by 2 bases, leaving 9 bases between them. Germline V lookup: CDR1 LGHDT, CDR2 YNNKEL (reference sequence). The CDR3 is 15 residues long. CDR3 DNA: TGTGCCAGCAGCCGACAGGTTCCTGGGGCCAACGTCCTGACTTTC. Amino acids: CASSRQVPGANVLTF.

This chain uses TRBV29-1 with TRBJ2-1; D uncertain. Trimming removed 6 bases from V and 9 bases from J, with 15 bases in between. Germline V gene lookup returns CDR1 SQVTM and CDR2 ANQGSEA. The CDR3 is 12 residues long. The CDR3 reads CSVKRQDGEQFF. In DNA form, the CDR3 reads TGCAGCGTGAAACGCCAGGATGGTGAGCAGTTCTTC.

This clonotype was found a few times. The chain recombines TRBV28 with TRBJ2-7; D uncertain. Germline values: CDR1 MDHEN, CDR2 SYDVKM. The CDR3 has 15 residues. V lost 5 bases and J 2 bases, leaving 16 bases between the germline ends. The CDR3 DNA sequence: TGTGCCAGCAGTCTAGGGTTCTCTACTACCTACGAGCAGTACTTC. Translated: CASSLGFSTTYEQYF. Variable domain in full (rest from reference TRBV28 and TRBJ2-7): DVKVTQSSRYLVKRTGEKVFLECVQDMDHENMFWYRQDPGLGLRLIYFSYDVKMKEKGDIPEGYSVSREKKERFSLILESASTNQTSMYLCASSLGFSTTYEQYFGPGTRLTVT.

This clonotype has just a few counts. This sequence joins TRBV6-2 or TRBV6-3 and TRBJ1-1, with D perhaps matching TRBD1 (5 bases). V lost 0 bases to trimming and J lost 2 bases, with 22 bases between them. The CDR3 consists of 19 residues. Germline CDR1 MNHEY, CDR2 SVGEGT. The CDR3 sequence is CASSYSVTLQQERNTEAFF. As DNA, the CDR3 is TGTGCCAGCAGTTACTCGGTCACCCTCCAACAGGAACGAAACACTGAAGCTTTCTTT.

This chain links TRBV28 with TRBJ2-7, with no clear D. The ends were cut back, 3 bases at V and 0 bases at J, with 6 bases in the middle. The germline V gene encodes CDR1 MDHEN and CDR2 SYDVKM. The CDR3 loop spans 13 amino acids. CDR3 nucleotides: TGTGCCAGCAGTTTTATTAGCTCCTACGAGCAGTACTTC. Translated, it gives CASSFISSYEQYF.

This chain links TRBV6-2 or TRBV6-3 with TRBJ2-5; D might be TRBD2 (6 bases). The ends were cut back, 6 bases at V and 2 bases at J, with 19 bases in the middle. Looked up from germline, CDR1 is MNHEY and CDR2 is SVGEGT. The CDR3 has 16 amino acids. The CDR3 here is CASSPLGGTTQETQYF. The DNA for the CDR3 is TGTGCCAGCAGCCCTCTTGGGGGGACCACTCAAGAGACCCAGTACTTC.

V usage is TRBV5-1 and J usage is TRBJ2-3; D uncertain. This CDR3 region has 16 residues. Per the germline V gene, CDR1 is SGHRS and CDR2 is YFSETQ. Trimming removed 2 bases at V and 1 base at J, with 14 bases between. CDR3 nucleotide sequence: TGCGCCAGCAGCTTAGGAATGAGAGGAGGCACAGATACGCAGTATTTT. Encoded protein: CASSLGMRGGTDTQYF.

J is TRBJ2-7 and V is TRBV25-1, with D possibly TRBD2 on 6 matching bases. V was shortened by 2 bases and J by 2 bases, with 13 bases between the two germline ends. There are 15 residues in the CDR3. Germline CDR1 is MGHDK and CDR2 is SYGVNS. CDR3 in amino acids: CASSEVGRTTYEQYF. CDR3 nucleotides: TGTGCCAGCAGTGAAGTTGGCAGGACTACCTACGAGCAGTACTTC.

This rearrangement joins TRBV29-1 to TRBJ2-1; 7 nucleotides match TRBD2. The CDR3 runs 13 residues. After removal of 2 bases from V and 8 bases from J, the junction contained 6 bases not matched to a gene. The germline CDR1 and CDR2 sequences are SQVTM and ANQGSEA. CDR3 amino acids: CSVESGGRDEQFF. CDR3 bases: TGCAGCGTTGAATCGGGAGGTCGGGATGAGCAGTTCTTC.

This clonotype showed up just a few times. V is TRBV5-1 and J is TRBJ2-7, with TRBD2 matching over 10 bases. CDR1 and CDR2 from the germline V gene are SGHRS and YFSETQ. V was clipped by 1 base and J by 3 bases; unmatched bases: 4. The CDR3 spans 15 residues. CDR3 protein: CASSLTSGTNYEQYF. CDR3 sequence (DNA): TGCGCCAGCAGCTTGACTAGCGGGACAAACTACGAGCAGTACTTC.

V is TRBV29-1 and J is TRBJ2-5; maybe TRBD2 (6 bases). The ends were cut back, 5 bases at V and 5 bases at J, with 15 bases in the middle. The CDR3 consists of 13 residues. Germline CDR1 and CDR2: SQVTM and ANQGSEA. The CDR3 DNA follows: TGCAGCGTTCATCTAGCGTCGAGGGAGACCCAGTACTTC. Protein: CSVHLASRETQYF.

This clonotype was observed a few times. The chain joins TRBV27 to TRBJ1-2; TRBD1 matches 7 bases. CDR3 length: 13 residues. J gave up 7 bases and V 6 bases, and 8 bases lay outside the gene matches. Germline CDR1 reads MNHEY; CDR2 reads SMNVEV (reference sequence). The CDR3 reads CASRTGTVSGYTF. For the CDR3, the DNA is TGTGCCAGCAGGACCGGGACAGTATCTGGCTACACCTTC.

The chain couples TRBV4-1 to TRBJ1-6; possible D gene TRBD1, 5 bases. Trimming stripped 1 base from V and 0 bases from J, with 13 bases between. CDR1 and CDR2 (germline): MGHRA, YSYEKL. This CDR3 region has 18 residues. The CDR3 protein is CASSQAFKGSSYNSPLHF. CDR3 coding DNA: TGCGCCAGCAGCCAAGCATTCAAGGGGAGCTCCTATAATTCACCCCTCCACTTT.

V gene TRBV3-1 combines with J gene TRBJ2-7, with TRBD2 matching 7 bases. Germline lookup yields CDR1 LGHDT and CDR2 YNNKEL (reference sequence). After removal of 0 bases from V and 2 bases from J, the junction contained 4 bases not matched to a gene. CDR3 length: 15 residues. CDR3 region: CASSQDPGTTYEQYF. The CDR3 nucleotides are TGTGCCAGCAGCCAAGACCCCGGGACTACCTACGAGCAGTACTTC.

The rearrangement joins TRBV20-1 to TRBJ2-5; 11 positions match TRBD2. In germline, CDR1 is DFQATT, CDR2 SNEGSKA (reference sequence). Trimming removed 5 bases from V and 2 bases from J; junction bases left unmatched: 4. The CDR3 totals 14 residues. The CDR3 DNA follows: TGCAGTGCTTCCGGGACTAGCGGACAAGAGACCCAGTACTTC. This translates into CSASGTSGQETQYF.

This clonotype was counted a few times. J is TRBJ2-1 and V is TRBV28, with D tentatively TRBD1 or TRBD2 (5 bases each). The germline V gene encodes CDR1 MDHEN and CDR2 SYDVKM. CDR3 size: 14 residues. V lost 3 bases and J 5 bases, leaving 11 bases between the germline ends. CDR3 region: CASSFIRGHNEQFF. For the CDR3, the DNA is TGTGCCAGCAGTTTCATCCGGGGACACAATGAGCAGTTCTTC.

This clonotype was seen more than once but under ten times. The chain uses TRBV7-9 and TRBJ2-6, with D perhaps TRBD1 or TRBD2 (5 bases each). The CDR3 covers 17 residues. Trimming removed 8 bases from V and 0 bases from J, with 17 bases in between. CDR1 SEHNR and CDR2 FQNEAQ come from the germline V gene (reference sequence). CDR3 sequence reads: CASPTPEGSSGANVLTF. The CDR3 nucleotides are TGTGCCAGCCCGACTCCCGAGGGGTCCTCTGGGGCCAACGTCCTGACTTTC.

CDR3 nucleotide sequence: TGTGCCAGCAGCTTTGAGGGCAGACAAGACGCTGAGCAGTTCTTC. Translating gives CASSFEGRQDAEQFF. This chain joins TRBV11-2 and TRBJ2-1, with a possible D match to TRBD2 (5 bases). Between the trimmed V and J ends, which lost 3 bases and 9 bases, there was a span of 18 bases. Germline loops: CDR1 SGHAT, CDR2 FQNNGV. This CDR3 comprises 15 residues.

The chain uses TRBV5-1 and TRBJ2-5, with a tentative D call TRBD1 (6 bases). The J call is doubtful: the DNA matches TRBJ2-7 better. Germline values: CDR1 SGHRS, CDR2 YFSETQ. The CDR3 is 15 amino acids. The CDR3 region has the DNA TGCGCCAGCAGCTTGGGGGACAAGGGCTTCTACGAGCAGTACTTC. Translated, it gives CASSLGDKGFYEQYF.

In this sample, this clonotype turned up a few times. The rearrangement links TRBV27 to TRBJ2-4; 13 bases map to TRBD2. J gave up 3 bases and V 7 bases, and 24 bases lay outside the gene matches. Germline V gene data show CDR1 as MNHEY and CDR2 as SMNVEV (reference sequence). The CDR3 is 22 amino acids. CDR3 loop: CASKSRPGQRGLAGEGKNIQYF. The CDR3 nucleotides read TGTGCCAGCAAAAGTAGGCCAGGACAGAGAGGACTAGCGGGAGAAGGCAAAAACATTCAGTACTTC.

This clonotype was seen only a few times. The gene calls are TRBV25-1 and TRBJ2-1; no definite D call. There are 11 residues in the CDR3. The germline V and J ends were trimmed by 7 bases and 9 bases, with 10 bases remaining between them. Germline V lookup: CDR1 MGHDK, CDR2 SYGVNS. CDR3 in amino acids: CASTSTFEQFF. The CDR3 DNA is TGTGCCAGCACTTCGACTTTTGAGCAGTTCTTC.

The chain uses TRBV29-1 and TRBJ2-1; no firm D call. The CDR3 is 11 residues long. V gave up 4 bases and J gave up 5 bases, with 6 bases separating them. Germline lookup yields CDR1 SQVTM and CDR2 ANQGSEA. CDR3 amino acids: CSVGVDNEQFF. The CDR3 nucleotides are TGCAGCGTTGGGGTTGACAATGAGCAGTTCTTC.

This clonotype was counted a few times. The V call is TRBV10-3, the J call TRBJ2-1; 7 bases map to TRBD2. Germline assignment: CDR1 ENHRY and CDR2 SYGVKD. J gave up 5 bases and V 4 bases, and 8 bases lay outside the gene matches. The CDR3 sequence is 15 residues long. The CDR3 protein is CAISGLLLADNEQFF. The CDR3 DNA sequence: TGTGCCATCAGTGGTCTTCTCCTAGCGGACAATGAGCAGTTCTTC.

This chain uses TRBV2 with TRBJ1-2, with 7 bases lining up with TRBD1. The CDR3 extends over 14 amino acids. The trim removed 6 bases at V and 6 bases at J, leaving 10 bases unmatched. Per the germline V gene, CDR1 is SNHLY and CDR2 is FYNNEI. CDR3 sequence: CASSALQGTDGYTF. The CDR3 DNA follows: TGTGCCAGCAGCGCACTACAGGGGACGGATGGCTACACCTTC.

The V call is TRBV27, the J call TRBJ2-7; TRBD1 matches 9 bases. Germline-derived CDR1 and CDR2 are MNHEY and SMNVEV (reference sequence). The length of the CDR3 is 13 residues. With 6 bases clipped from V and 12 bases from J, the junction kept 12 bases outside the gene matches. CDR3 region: CASSYGTGLRSYF. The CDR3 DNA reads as TGTGCCAGCAGCTACGGGACAGGGCTTCGCTCGTACTTC.